This is a list of T cell receptor beta chains from one sample in a study of shared clonotypes between healthy human individuals. Profiled with immunoSEQ multiplex PCR; TCRdb holds only in-frame clones, not every one. The table includes fewer than 600,000 clones, roughly 79% detected once. Sequencing was done on a sample of PBMCs. The receptors originated from a middle-aged woman in good health. Some clones in this sample may be carry-over from other donors' samples. CDR3s include the opening cysteine and the closing phenylalanine or tryptophan. A D gene is named only where the DNA matches it firmly. Where a row states a size, it is once, few, many or the class of an expanded clone; other rows omit it.

D	J	V	size	DNA	CDR3
-	TRBJ2-7	TRBV20-1	-	TGCAGTGCTAGAGAGGGCGAGCAGTACTTC	CSAREGEQYF
-	TRBJ2-1	TRBV5-1	few	TGCGCCAGCAAGGAGGAACCAGGGGTAAATGAGCAGTTCTTC	CASKEEPGVNEQFF
TRBD1	TRBJ2-3	TRBV18	-	TGTGCCAGCTCACCGGGACAGGGCTTCGATACGCAGTATTTT	CASSPGQGFDTQYF
TRBD1	TRBJ1-2	TRBV6-6	-	TGTGCCAGCAGTTATGGGGACAGGGCTGATGGCTACACCTTC	CASSYGDRADGYTF
-	TRBJ1-2	TRBV9	-	TGTGCCAGCAACCTTTCACCTACAGATTTCTATGGCTACACCTTC	CASNLSPTDFYGYTF
-	TRBJ2-7	TRBV27	-	TGTGCCAGCAGTTTCGGGGTTCAATCCACCAACTACGAGCAGTACTTC	CASSFGVQSTNYEQYF
-	TRBJ2-1	TRBV10-3	once	TGTGCCATCAGTGGATCGAACAATGAGCAGTTCTTC	CAISGSNNEQFF
-	TRBJ2-1	TRBV6-6	-	TGTGCCAGCAGTGTAAGGACAGAGACCTACAATGAGCAGTTCTTC	CASSVRTETYNEQFF
TRBD2	TRBJ2-7	TRBV18	-	TGTGCCAGCTCACCAGGACTAGCGGGAGTTTTGGACGAGCAGTACTTC	CASSPGLAGVLDEQYF
-	TRBJ2-5	TRBV4-1	-	TGCGCCAGCAGCCAAGTGTTTGCTCGACGAGAGACCCAGTACTTC	CASSQVFARRETQYF
TRBD1	TRBJ1-2	TRBV27	-	TGTGCCAGCAGGACAGGGGCTAACTATGGCTACACCTTC	CASRTGANYGYTF
-	TRBJ2-1	TRBV6-5	-	TGTGCCAGCAGTTACTCACCCCGAACTGACGACAATGAGCAGTTCTTC	CASSYSPRTDDNEQFF
-	TRBJ2-1	TRBV18	-	TGTGCCAGCTCACCACCAGGGTTAGGGGACAATGAGCAGTTCTTC	CASSPPGLGDNEQFF
-	TRBJ2-1	TRBV29-1	-	TGCAGCGCCGACTCCAGGGTAAGGACCTACAATGAGCAGTTCTTC	CSADSRVRTYNEQFF
TRBD2	TRBJ2-1	TRBV7-9	few	TGTGCCAGCAGCCCCGGGACTAGCGGGGGCGATGAGCAGTTCTTC	CASSPGTSGGDEQFF
TRBD2	TRBJ2-7	TRBV5-6	-	TGTGCCAGCAGCCCACGACTAGCGGGGGCCTACGAGCAGTACTTC	CASSPRLAGAYEQYF
-	TRBJ2-6	TRBV6-1	few	TGTGCCAGCAGACTAGAGGACGCTGGGGCCAACGTCCTGACTTTC	CASRLEDAGANVLTF
-	TRBJ1-5	TRBV30	once	TGTGCCTGGGGTGCACAGGGCGATCAGCCCCAGCATTTT	CAWGAQGDQPQHF
TRBD1	TRBJ1-5	TRBV7-8	-	TGTGCCAGCAGCTTAAGGGAACAACTAACAGGGGATCAGCCCCAGCATTTT	CASSLREQLTGDQPQHF